The source of this T cell receptor (beta chain) is a study of cytomegalovirus exposure and HLA in healthy donors (dated by TCRdb to the late 2010s). Regarding the complete study: According to a later analysis, one platform produced both the roughly 110 validation repertoires and the 550 to 800 repertoires of the first cohort. The aim of the study was to test whether cataloging public T cell receptors could identify signatures of past pathogen exposure. In addition to the first cohort of several hundred subjects, a separate validation cohort of under 150 different subjects was used. To predict cytomegalovirus infection status, the study brought together high-throughput TCR immunosequencing, statistical association of individual TCRs with disease status, and machine learning. General conclusions and limits of the study: While some public TCRs were present in many individuals, most TCR sequences turned up only very rarely across donors. It was suggested by the authors that the approach could potentially be generalized to other disease states and immunological phenotypes. A few of the identified cytomegalovirus-associated TCR beta chains were confirmed in vitro to be specific for cytomegalovirus antigens. A later analysis lacked HLA typing for the validation cohort, so it scored co-occurrence in that cohort across all 110 or so repertoires. Subsequent analysis determined that TCRs grouped into clusters in the first cohort also showed a tendency toward co-occurrence across the roughly 110 validation repertoires, and approximately 94% of cluster scores exceeded 0. In the study, some 180 TCR beta chains were listed as associated with cytomegalovirus. In both the original and validation cohorts, the classifier was reported to diagnose cytomegalovirus status with high specificity and sensitivity.

CDR1 is given as SGHTA and CDR2 as FQGNSA, both from the germline V gene. Taken from cysteine to phenylalanine, the CDR3 has 17 residues. The sequence is cut down to CDR3 DNA, 51 bases in frame from base 1. V loses 0 bases at its end and J loses 5 bases; junction bases beyond the gene matches: 11. Library creation used the immunoSEQ multiplex PCR assay. Concerning the study's data processing: A statistical classification framework was built for diagnosing cytomegalovirus status from the catalog of TCR beta chain sequences. TCRdb limited this immuneACCESS table to in-frame rearrangements with V and J called. A share of clones is missing; checked studies link under half to unresolved V genes, and the rest is unexplained. The DNA was the basis for D and trimming; V, J and clone size are from that table. Recorded for this sample are some 170,000 clones; around nine tenths of them occurred a single time. Clones ranked in the top ten supply roughly 2.5% of the sample.

This clone has a handful of counts. Its antigen is not yet known. Qualities for individual bases were not recorded, and no much larger clone is one base off. The donors belonged to the validation cohort of 120 subjects, which was separate from the 666-subject first cohort. The origin of this receptor is a young man in good health and CMV-seropositive. Rearrangement joined TRBV7-2 to TRBJ1-2; 8 central bases correspond to TRBD1. Sequenced input: PBMCs. In nucleotides, the sequence is TGTGCCAGCAGCTTAGCGGGCCTCACAGGGGGGGGATATGGCTACACCTTC. Translation gives CASSLAGLTGGGYGYTF.